What follows are 21 T cell receptor beta chains derived from one specimen sequenced in a study of T-cell reconstitution after alpha-beta-depleted transplantation in children. Unique molecular identifiers tagged the TCRbeta library. A single record per CDR3 protein comes from TCRdb applying MiXCR to the PCR reads. The table has more than 400,000 distinct CDR3 sequences, about 40% seen once. The specimen comprised PBMCs, sampled before TCRalphabeta/CD19-depleted stem cell transplant. All receptors come from a girl under 10 years old with aplastic anemia, due to receive a stem cell transplant.

Concerning this clonotype: One end of the junction does not line up with germline, which may come from a read error. The chain is built from TRBV3-1 and TRBJ2-5; D unresolved. The CDR3 extends over 14 amino acids. Germline V gives CDR1 LGHDT, CDR2 YNNKEL (reference sequence). The CDR3 bases are TGTGCCAGCAACCAAGATTGGCGGAAGGAGACCCAGTACTTC. It translates to CASNQDWRKETQYF.

This chain joins TRBV30 and TRBJ2-1; 11 bases are shared with TRBD2. V lost 8 bases to trimming and J lost 3 bases; unmatched junction nucleotides: 3. Germline CDR1 is GTSNPN and CDR2 is SVGIG (reference sequence). This CDR3 contains 13 residues. As DNA, the CDR3 is TGTGCCCAAACTAGCGGGAGCTACAATGAGCAGTTCTTC. Amino acids: CAQTSGSYNEQFF.

V usage is TRBV10-3 and J usage is TRBJ1-1, with D perhaps matching TRBD1 (6 bases). V lost 7 bases, J lost 2 bases, and 17 bases lay in between. Germline CDR1 ENHRY, CDR2 SYGVKD. CDR3 size: 15 residues. Here the CDR3 DNA reads TGTGCCATCACCATGGGGGCAGAGCCTAACACTGAAGCTTTCTTT. This encodes CAITMGAEPNTEAFF.

The V and J genes are TRBV28 and TRBJ2-1; D call uncertain. Germline assignment: CDR1 MDHEN and CDR2 SYDVKM. The CDR3 contains 13 residues. With 8 bases removed from V and 4 bases from J, the gap between germline ends came to 12 bases. In DNA, the CDR3 is TGTGCCAGCTCAGACGGAACATACAATGAGCAGTTCTTC. It encodes CASSDGTYNEQFF.

CDR3 protein: CASSLGTEFTDTQYF. The CDR3 DNA reads as TGCGCCAGCAGCTTGGGGACGGAATTCACAGATACGCAGTATTTT. This chain uses TRBV5-1 with TRBJ2-3; D unresolved. Between the trimmed V and J ends, which lost 0 bases and 2 bases, there was a span of 10 bases. The germline gives CDR1 SGHRS, CDR2 YFSETQ. CDR3 length: 15 amino acids. The whole variable domain, remainder taken from reference TRBV5-1 and TRBJ2-3, is KAGVTQTPRYLIKTRGQQVTLSCSPISGHRSVSWYQQTPGQGLQFLFEYFSETQRNKGNFPGRFSGRQFSNSRSEMNVSTLELGDSALYLCASSLGTEFTDTQYFGPGTRLTVL.

This chain joins TRBV6-5 and TRBJ1-3; D is uncertain. Between the trimmed V and J ends, which lost 1 base and 4 bases, there was a span of 5 bases. The CDR3 is made up of 13 amino acids. Germline CDR1 is MNHEY and CDR2 is SVGAGI. CDR3 region: CASSYYEGNTIYF. The CDR3 DNA reads TGTGCCAGCAGTTACTACGAAGGAAACACCATATATTTT.

The rearrangement links TRBV5-1 to TRBJ2-2; TRBD1 matches at 9 bases. Germline CDR1 SGHRS, CDR2 YFSETQ. J gave up 5 bases and V 0 bases, and 2 bases lay outside the gene matches. The CDR3 runs to 15 residues. The CDR3 coding sequence is TGCGCCAGCAGCTTGGCGGGACAGGGAACCGGGGAGCTGTTTTTT. Translating it yields CASSLAGQGTGELFF.

To note about this clonotype: A single base separates this from a much larger clone, so it may be a read error. V gene TRBV20-1 combines with J gene TRBJ1-5; 7 bases align to TRBD1. V shed 0 bases, J shed 4 bases, and the junction held 3 bases outside the gene matches. This CDR3 comprises 14 residues. The germline CDR1 and CDR2 sequences are DFQATT and SNEGSKA (reference sequence). The DNA of the CDR3 is TGCAGTGCTAGAGATCAACAGGGGAATCAGCCCCAGCATTTT. Translating gives CSARDQQGNQPQHF.

In its sample, this clonotype was seen a few times. The chain joins TRBV28 to TRBJ2-6; 7 bases fit TRBD1. Looked up from germline, CDR1 is MDHEN and CDR2 is SYDVKM. With 1 base clipped from V and 0 bases from J, the junction kept 6 bases outside the gene matches. The CDR3 extends over 18 amino acids. In DNA, the CDR3 is TGTGCCAGCAGTTTATACGGCCCAGGGGGCTCTGGGGCCAACGTCCTGACTTTC. Residues: CASSLYGPGGSGANVLTF.

This clonotype was picked up one time. CDR3 amino acids: CASSEAWHSQETQYF. In nucleotides, the CDR3 is TGTGCCAGCAGTGAAGCCTGGCACTCACAAGAGACCCAGTACTTC. The chain uses TRBV2 and TRBJ2-5, with unresolved D. The CDR3 runs 15 residues. V was shortened by 0 bases and J by 2 bases, with 10 bases between the two germline ends. Germline V gene sequence: CDR1 SNHLY, CDR2 FYNNEI.

This clonotype occurred a few times. This chain links TRBV15 with TRBJ2-7, with TRBD1 matching 8 bases. CDR1 is LNHNV, CDR2 YYDKDF, per germline (reference sequence). The length of the CDR3 is 13 residues. After removal of 6 bases from V and 3 bases from J, the junction contained 4 bases not matched to a gene. The CDR3 nucleotides are TGTGCCACCAGGCGAACAGGGGGCTACGAGCAGTACTTC. This sequence encodes CATRRTGGYEQYF.

Worth noting for this clonotype: A read error is possible here, since a much larger clone lies one base away. This rearrangement joins TRBV3-1 to TRBJ2-3; D could derive from TRBD1 or TRBD2 (5 bases each). This CDR3 contains 15 residues. V gave up 7 bases and J gave up 1 base, with 15 bases separating them. Germline V lookup: CDR1 LGHDT, CDR2 YNNKEL (reference sequence). The CDR3 bases are TGTGCCAGCACCCCTCGGGACGGGGGCACAGATACGCAGTATTTT. It encodes CASTPRDGGTDTQYF.

This rearrangement joins TRBV6-2 or TRBV6-3 to TRBJ1-5; TRBD1 might be the D (6 bases). CDR1 and CDR2 (germline): MNHEY, SVGEGT. The CDR3 runs to 13 residues. Between the trimmed V and J ends, which lost 6 bases and 7 bases, there was a span of 13 bases. The CDR3 region is CASSHTGSQPQHF. DNA for the CDR3: TGTGCCAGCAGCCATACAGGGTCGCAGCCCCAGCATTTT.

The CDR3 spells CASSGTSGRRETQYF. CDR3 DNA sequence: TGTGCCAGCAGTGGAACTAGCGGGAGGAGGGAGACCCAGTACTTC. The V gene is TRBV2, the J gene TRBJ2-5, with TRBD2 matching over 12 bases. There are 15 residues in the CDR3. Per the germline V gene, CDR1 is SNHLY and CDR2 is FYNNEI. Trimming cost V 4 bases and J 5 bases; bases outside gene matches: 5.

In this sample, this clonotype turned up many times. J is TRBJ1-1 and V is TRBV7-9; no firm D call. Trimming stripped 5 bases from V and 6 bases from J, with 19 bases between. The CDR3 contains 15 residues. Per germline, CDR1 SEHNR and CDR2 FQNEAQ (reference sequence). The CDR3: CASSLNLLREAEAFF. The DNA for the CDR3 is TGTGCCAGCAGCCTTAACTTATTGAGGGAGGCTGAAGCTTTCTTT. Supplemented by reference TRBV7-9 and TRBJ1-1, the full variable domain reads DTGVSQNPRHKITKRGQNVTFRCDPISEHNRLYWYRQTLGQGPEFLTYFQNEAQLEKSRLLSDRFSAERPKGSFSTLEIQRTEQGDSAMYLCASSLNLLREAEAFFGQGTRLTVV.

This clonotype showed up many times. The rearrangement joins TRBV12-3 or TRBV12-4 to TRBJ1-2; TRBD1 is a possible D gene (6 bases). The CDR3 length is 11 residues. V was shortened by 5 bases and J by 5 bases, with 6 bases between the two germline ends. Written as DNA, the CDR3 is TGTGCCAGCAGTACAGGGTATGGCTACACCTTC. Translating it yields CASSTGYGYTF.

A few counts support this clonotype. This chain uses TRBV19 with TRBJ2-7, with TRBD1 matching over 7 bases. CDR3 size: 15 residues. Germline V gives CDR1 LNHDA, CDR2 SQIVND (reference sequence). The ends lost 6 bases at V and 0 bases at J; junction bases unmatched: 8. CDR3 coding DNA: TGTGCCAGTAGGGGGACAGATCCTAGCTCCTACGAGCAGTACTTC. Translation gives CASRGTDPSSYEQYF.

Many counts were recorded for this clonotype. The rearrangement links TRBV12-3 or TRBV12-4 to TRBJ1-1; TRBD1 agrees at 7 bases. This CDR3 comprises 14 residues. The V segment lost 4 bases and the J segment 2 bases; nucleotides outside the gene matches: 4. As DNA, the CDR3 is TGTGCCAGCAGTTCCGGGACAGTAAACACTGAAGCTTTCTTT. Translating gives CASSSGTVNTEAFF.

This clonotype appeared many times. The V call is TRBV5-1, the J call TRBJ2-1, with D maybe TRBD1 (6 bases). The CDR3 runs 16 residues. The V gene lost 6 bases and the J gene lost 0 bases, with 16 bases spanning the gap. Germline V gives CDR1 SGHRS, CDR2 YFSETQ. In DNA form, the CDR3 reads TGCGCCAGCACCCCAGGGGCGTACGGCTCCTACAATGAGCAGTTCTTC. The encoded protein is CASTPGAYGSYNEQFF.

The J gene is TRBJ2-3, the V gene TRBV7-2, with a tentative D call TRBD2 (6 bases). V dropped 4 bases and J dropped 5 bases, with 10 bases sitting between them. CDR1 SGHTA and CDR2 FQGNSA come from the germline V gene. The CDR3 has 13 residues. The CDR3 here is CASSWRGEDTQYF. For the CDR3, the DNA is TGTGCCAGCAGCTGGAGGGGAGAAGATACGCAGTATTTT.

The sample holds many counts of this clonotype. This chain uses TRBV10-3 with TRBJ2-7; 9 bases line up with TRBD2. CDR3 size: 14 residues. Trimming cost V 6 bases and J 2 bases; bases outside gene matches: 5. CDR1 is ENHRY and CDR2 is SYGVKD in the germline V gene. CDR3 amino acids: CAISRIAGAYEQYF. CDR3 DNA: TGTGCCATCAGCCGGATAGCGGGGGCCTACGAGCAGTACTTC.